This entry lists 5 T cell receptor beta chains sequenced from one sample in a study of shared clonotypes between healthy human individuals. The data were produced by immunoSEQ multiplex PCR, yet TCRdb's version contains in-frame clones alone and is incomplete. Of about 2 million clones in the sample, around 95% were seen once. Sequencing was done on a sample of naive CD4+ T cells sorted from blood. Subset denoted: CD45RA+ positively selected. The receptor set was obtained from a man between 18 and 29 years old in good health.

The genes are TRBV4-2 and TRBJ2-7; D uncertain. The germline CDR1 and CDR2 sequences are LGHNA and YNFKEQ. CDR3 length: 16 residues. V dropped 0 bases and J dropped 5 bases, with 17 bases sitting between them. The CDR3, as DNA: TGTGCCAGCAGCCAAGAGCTGGCTACCCACATCAACGAGCAGTACTTC. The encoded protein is CASSQELATHINEQYF.

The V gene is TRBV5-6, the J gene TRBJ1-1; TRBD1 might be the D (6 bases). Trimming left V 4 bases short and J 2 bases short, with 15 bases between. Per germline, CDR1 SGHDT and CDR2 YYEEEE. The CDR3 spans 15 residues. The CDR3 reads CASSHTPTGNTEAFF. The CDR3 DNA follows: TGTGCCAGCAGCCACACCCCGACAGGTAACACTGAAGCTTTCTTT. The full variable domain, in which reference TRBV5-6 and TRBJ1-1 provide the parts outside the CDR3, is DAGVTQSPTHLIKTRGQQVTLRCSPKSGHDTVSWYQQALGQGPQFIFQYYEEEERQRGNFPDRFSGHQFPNYSSELNVNALLLGDSALYLCASSHTPTGNTEAFFGQGTRLTVV.

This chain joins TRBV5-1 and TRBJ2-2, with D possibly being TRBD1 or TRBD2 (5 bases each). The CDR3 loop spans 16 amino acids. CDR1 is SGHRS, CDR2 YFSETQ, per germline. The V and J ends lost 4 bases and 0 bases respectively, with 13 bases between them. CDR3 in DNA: TGCGCCAGCAGCCCCCCGGGACGGACGAACACCGGGGAGCTGTTTTTT. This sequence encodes CASSPPGRTNTGELFF.

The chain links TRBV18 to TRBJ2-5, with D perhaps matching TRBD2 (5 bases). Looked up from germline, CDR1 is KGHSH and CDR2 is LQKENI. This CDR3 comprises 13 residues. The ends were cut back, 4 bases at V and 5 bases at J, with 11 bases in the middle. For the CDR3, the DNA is TGTGCCAGCTCACTCCAGGAGGCGGAGACCCAGTACTTC. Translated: CASSLQEAETQYF.

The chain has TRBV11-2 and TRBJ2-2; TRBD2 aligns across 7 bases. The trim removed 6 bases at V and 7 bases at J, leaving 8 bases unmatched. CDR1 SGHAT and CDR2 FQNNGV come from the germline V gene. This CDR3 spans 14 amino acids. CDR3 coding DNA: TGTGCCAGCAGAGCCTTGGGCGGGAGCGGGGAGCTGTTTTTT. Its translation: CASRALGGSGELFF.